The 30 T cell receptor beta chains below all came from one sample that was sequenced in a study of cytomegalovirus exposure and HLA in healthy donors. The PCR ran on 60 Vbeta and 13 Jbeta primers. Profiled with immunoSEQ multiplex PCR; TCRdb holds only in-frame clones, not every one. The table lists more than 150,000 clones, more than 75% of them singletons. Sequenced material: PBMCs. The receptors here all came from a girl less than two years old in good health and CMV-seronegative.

CDR3 in amino acids: CASSVGTGVNTEAFF. The CDR3 nucleotides read TGTGCCAGCAGTGTCGGGACAGGGGTCAACACTGAAGCTTTCTTT. The chain links TRBV27 to TRBJ1-1; 10 positions agree with TRBD1. The J segment lost 2 bases and the V segment lost 5 bases, leaving 5 bases of the junction unmatched. Looked up from germline, CDR1 is MNHEY and CDR2 is SMNVEV (reference sequence). The CDR3 totals 15 residues.

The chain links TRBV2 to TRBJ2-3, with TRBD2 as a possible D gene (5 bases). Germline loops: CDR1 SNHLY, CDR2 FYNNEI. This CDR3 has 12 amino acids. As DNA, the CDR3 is TGTACATGCAGTGGTTCAGGCGGGACGCAGTATTTT. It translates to CTCSGSGGTQYF.

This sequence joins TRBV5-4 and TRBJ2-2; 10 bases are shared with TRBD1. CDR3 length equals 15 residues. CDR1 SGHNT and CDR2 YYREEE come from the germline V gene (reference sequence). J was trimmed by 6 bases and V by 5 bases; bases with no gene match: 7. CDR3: CASRSGTGVPGELFF. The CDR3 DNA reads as TGTGCCAGCAGATCCGGGACAGGGGTCCCCGGGGAGCTGTTTTTT.

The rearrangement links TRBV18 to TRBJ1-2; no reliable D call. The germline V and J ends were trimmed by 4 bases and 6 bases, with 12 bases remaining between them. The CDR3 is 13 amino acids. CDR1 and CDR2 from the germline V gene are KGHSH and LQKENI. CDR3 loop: CASSRRGGDGYTF. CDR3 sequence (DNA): TGTGCCAGCTCACGTCGGGGTGGGGATGGCTACACCTTC. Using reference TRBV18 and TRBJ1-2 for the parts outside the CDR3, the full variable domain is NAGVMQNPRHLVRRRGQEARLRCSPMKGHSHVYWYRQLPEEGLKFMVYLQKENIIDESGMPKERFSAEFPKEGPSILRIQQVVRGDSAAYFCASSRRGGDGYTFGSGTRLTVV.

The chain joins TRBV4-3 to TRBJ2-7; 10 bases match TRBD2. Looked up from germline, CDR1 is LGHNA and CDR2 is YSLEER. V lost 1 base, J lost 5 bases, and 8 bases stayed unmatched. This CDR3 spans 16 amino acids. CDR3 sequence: CASSQVSGLAGDEQYF. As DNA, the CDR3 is TGCGCCAGCAGCCAAGTTTCTGGGCTAGCGGGAGACGAGCAGTACTTC.

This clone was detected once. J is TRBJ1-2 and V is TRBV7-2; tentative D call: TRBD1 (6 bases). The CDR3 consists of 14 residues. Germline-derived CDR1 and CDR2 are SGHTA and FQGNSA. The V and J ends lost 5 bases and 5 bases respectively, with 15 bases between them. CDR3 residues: CASSAQRGQYGYTF. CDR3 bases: TGTGCCAGCAGCGCACAGCGCGGACAGTATGGCTACACCTTC.

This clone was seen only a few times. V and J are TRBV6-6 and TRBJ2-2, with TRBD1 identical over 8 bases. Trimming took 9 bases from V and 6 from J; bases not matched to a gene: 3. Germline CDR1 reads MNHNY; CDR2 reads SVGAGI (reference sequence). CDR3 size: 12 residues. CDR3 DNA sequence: TGTGCCAGTGGGGGACAGGCCGGGGAGCTGTTTTTT. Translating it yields CASGGQAGELFF.

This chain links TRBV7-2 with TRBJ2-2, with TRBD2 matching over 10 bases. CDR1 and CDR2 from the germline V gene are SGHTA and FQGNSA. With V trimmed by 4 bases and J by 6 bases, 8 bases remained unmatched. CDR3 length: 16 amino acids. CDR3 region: CASSSSLAGEAGELFF. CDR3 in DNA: TGTGCCAGCAGCTCGTCGCTAGCGGGAGAGGCCGGGGAGCTGTTTTTT. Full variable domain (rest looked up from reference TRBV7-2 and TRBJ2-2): GAGVSQSPSNKVTEKGKDVELRCDPISGHTALYWYRQSLGQGLEFLIYFQGNSAPDKSGLPSDRFSAERTGGSVSTLTIQRTQQEDSAVYLCASSSSLAGEAGELFFGEGSRLTVL.

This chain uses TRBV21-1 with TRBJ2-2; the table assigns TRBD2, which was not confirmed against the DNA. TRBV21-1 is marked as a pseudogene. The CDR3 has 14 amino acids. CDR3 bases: TGTGCCAGCAGGCTAGAGGAGAACACCGGGGAGCTGTTTTTT. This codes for CASRLEENTGELFF.

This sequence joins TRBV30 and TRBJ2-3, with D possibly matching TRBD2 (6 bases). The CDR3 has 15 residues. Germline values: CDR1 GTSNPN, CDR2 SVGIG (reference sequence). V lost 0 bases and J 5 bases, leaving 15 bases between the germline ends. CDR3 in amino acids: CAWSVLGGVGDTQYF. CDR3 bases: TGTGCCTGGAGTGTACTGGGCGGGGTTGGAGATACGCAGTATTTT. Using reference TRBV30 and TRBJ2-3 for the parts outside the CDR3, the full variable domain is SQTIHQWPATLVQPVGSPLSLECTVEGTSNPNLYWYRQAAGRGLQLLFYSVGIGQISSEVPQNLSASRPQDRQFILSSKKLLLSDSGFYLCAWSVLGGVGDTQYFGPGTRLTVL.

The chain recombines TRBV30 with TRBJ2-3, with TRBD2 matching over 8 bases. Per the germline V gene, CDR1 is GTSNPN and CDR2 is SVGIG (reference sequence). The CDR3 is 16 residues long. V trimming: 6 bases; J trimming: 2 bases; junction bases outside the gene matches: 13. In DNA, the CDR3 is TGTGCCTGTGCTCCCGGGGGTAGCGGGAACACAGATACGCAGTATTTT. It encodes CACAPGGSGNTDTQYF.

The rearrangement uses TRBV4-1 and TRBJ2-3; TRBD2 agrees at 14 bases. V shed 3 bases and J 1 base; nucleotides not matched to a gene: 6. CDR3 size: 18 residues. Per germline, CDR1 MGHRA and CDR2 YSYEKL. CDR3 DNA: TGCGCCAGCAGCCATGGACTAGCGGGGGGCCGGGGCACAGATACGCAGTATTTT. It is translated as CASSHGLAGGRGTDTQYF.

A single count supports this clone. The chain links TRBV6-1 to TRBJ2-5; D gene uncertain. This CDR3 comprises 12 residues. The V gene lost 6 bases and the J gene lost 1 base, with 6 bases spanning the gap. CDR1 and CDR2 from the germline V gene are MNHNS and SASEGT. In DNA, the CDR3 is TGTGCCAGCAGACACCCCCAAGAGACCCAGTACTTC. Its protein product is CASRHPQETQYF.

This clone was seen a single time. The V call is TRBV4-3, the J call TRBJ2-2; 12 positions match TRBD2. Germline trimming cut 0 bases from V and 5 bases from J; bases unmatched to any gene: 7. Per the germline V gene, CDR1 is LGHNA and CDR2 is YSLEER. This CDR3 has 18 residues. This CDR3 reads CASSQELLGTSGTGELFF. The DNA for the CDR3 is TGCGCCAGCAGCCAAGAGCTCCTCGGGACTAGCGGGACCGGGGAGCTGTTTTTT.

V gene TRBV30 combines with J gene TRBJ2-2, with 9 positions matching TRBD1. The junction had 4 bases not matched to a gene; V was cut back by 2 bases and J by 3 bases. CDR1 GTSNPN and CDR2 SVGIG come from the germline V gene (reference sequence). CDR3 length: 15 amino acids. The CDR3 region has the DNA TGTGCCTGGAGTTTGTGGACAGGGGACACCGGGGAGCTGTTTTTT. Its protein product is CAWSLWTGDTGELFF.

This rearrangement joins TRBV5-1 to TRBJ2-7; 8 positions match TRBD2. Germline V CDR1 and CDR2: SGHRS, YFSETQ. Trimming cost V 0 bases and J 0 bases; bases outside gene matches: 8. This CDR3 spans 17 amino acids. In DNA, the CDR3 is TGCGCCAGCAGCTTGGAGCCGGGAGGGACTTTCTCCTACGAGCAGTACTTC. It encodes CASSLEPGGTFSYEQYF.

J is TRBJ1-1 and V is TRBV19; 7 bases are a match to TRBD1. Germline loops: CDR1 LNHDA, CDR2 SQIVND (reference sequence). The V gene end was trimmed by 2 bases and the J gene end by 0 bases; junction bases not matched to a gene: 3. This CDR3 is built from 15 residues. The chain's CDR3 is CASSINQGVNTEAFF. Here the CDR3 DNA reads TGTGCCAGTAGTATAAATCAGGGGGTGAACACTGAAGCTTTCTTT.

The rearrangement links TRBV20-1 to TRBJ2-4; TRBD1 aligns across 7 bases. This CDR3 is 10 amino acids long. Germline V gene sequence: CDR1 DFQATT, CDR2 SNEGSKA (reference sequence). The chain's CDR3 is CRGGQAIQYF. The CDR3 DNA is TGCAGGGGTGGACAGGCCATTCAGTACTTC.

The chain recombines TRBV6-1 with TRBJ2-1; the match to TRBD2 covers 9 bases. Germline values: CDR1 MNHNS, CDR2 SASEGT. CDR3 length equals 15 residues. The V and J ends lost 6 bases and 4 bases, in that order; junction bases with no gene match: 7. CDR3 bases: TGTGCCAGCAGGGAGGGCCTAGCGGGGTACAATGAGCAGTTCTTC. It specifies CASREGLAGYNEQFF.

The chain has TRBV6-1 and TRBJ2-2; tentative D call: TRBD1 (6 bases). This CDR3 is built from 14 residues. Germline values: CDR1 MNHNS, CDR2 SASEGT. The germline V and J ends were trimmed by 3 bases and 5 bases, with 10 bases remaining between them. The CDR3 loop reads CASSDPRGTGELFF. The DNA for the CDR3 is TGTGCCAGCAGTGACCCCAGGGGAACCGGGGAGCTGTTTTTT.

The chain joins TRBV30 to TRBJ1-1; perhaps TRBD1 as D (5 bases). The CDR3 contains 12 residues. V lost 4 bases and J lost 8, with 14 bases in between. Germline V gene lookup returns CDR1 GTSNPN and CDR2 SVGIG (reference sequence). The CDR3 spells CAWNPPNREAFF. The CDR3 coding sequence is TGTGCCTGGAACCCACCAAACAGGGAAGCTTTCTTT.

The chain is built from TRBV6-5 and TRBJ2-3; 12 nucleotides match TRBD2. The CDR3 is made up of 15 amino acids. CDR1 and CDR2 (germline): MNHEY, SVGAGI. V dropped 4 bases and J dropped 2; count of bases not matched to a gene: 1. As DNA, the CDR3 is TGTGCCAGCAGTTCTAGCGGGAGGGCCACAGATACGCAGTATTTT. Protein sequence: CASSSSGRATDTQYF.

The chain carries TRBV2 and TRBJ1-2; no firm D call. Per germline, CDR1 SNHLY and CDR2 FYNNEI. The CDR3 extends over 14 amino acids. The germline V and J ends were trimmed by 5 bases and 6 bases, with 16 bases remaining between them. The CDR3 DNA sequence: TGTGCCAGCAGTCTATTGGGGAGCTCCGATGGCTACACCTTC. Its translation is CASSLLGSSDGYTF.

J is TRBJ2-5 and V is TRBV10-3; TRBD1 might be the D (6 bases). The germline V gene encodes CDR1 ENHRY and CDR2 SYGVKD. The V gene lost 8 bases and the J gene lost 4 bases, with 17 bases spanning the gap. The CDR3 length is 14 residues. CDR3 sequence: CAIGTGLEGETQYF. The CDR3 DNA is TGTGCCATCGGAACAGGGTTAGAAGGAGAGACCCAGTACTTC.

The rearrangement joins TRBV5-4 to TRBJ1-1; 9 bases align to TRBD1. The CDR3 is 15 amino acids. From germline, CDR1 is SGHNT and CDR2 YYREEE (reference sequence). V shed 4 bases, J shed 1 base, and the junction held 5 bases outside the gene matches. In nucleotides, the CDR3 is TGTGCCAGCAGCAGCACGGGACAGGGGAACACTGAAGCTTTCTTT. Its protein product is CASSSTGQGNTEAFF.

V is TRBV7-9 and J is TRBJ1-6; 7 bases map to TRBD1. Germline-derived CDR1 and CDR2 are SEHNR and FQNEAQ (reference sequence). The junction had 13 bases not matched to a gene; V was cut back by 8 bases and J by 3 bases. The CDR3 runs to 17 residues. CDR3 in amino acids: CASASRQGRDYNSPLHF. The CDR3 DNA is TGTGCCAGCGCGTCTAGACAGGGAAGAGACTATAATTCACCCCTCCACTTT.

CDR3 residues: CASSLENRFSNVNEQYF. DNA of the CDR3: TGTGCCAGCAGCCTAGAAAACAGGTTTTCTAACGTCAACGAGCAGTACTTC. The chain recombines TRBV4-2 with TRBJ2-7; D is possibly TRBD1 (5 bases). This CDR3 has 17 amino acids. Trimming pared 4 bases from V and 5 bases from J, leaving 24 bases between. CDR1 is LGHNA and CDR2 is YNFKEQ in the germline V gene.

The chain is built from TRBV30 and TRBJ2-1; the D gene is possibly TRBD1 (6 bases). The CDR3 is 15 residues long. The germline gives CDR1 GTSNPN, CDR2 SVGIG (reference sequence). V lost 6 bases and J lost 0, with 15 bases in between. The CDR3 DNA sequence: TGTGCCTGTCCTACAGGGCCCTCCTCCTACAATGAGCAGTTCTTC. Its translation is CACPTGPSSYNEQFF.

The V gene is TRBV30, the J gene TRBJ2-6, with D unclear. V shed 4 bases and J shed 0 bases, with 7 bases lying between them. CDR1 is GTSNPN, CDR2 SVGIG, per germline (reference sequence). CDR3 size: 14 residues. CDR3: CAWIRDSGANVLTF. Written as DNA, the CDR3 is TGTGCCTGGATTAGAGACTCTGGGGCCAACGTCCTGACTTTC.

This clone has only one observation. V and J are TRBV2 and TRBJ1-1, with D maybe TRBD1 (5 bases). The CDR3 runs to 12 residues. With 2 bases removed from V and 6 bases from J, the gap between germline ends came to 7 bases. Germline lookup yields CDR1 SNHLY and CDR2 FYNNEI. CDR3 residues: CASSEWGAEAFF. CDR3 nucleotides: TGTGCCAGCAGTGAATGGGGCGCTGAAGCTTTCTTT.